This passage covers 13 T cell receptor beta chains from one sample sequenced in a study of cytomegalovirus exposure and HLA in healthy donors. PCR primers comprised 60 Vbeta and 13 Jbeta primers. The method was immunoSEQ multiplex PCR; TCRdb's version includes in-frame clones alone and lacks a portion of them. The data hold 100,000 or so clones, with more than 80% observed a single time. The specimen sequenced was PBMCs. All receptors come from a man aged 30 to 39 in good health and CMV-seronegative.

This chain connects TRBV11-3 to TRBJ2-3; a possible D gene is TRBD1 (5 bases). Germline CDR1 SGHNT, CDR2 YENEEA. The V end lost 1 base, the J end lost 0 bases, and 8 bases lay between the germline ends. CDR3 length: 15 residues. CDR3 residues: CASSLGQTSTDTQYF. CDR3 nucleotide sequence: TGTGCCAGCAGCTTAGGACAGACAAGCACAGATACGCAGTATTTT.

The chain carries TRBV28 and TRBJ2-6, with TRBD1 as a possible D gene (5 bases). From germline, CDR1 is MDHEN and CDR2 SYDVKM. This CDR3 region has 15 residues. V was cut by 6 bases and J by 2 bases, with 11 bases left in between. CDR3 protein: CASRNTGAGANVLTF. CDR3 nucleotides: TGTGCCAGCAGGAATACAGGAGCTGGGGCCAACGTCCTGACTTTC. The entire variable domain, with the rest obtained from reference TRBV28 and TRBJ2-6, is as follows: DVKVTQSSRYLVKRTGEKVFLECVQDMDHENMFWYRQDPGLGLRLIYFSYDVKMKEKGDIPEGYSVSREKKERFSLILESASTNQTSMYLCASRNTGAGANVLTFGAGSRLTVL.

J is TRBJ2-1 and V is TRBV29-1; 11 nucleotides match TRBD2. Unmatched junction bases numbered 7, after V lost 0 bases and J lost 0 bases. The V gene's germline CDR1 is SQVTM and CDR2 ANQGSEA. The CDR3 sequence is 18 residues long. DNA for the CDR3: TGCAGCGTTGAAGATCGAGTAGCGGGAGGGCCCTCCTACAATGAGCAGTTCTTC. Protein: CSVEDRVAGGPSYNEQFF.

The J gene is TRBJ2-1, the V gene TRBV4-3; D is perhaps TRBD1 (6 bases). The CDR3 is 16 residues long. Per germline, CDR1 LGHNA and CDR2 YSLEER. Trimming stripped 0 bases from V and 5 bases from J, with 14 bases between. CDR3 sequence reads: CASSQDDATGHNEQFF. CDR3 bases: TGCGCCAGCAGCCAAGATGACGCGACAGGACACAATGAGCAGTTCTTC.

The V call is TRBV10-3, the J call TRBJ2-3; perhaps TRBD2 as D (5 bases). The CDR3 spans 16 residues. Germline CDR1 ENHRY, CDR2 SYGVKD. V was clipped by 3 bases and J by 0 bases, with 13 bases between them. CDR3: CAISDPAVDSTDTQYF. As DNA, the CDR3 is TGTGCCATCAGTGATCCAGCGGTGGACAGCACAGATACGCAGTATTTT.

This clone occurred a few times. The chain uses TRBV5-1 and TRBJ1-2; TRBD1 matches 8 bases. The germline V gene has CDR1 SGHRS and CDR2 YFSETQ. Trimming at V came to 4 bases and at J to 4 bases, leaving 3 bases not matched to a gene. This CDR3 is built from 13 residues. The CDR3 protein is CASSQGQVYGYTF. As DNA, the CDR3 is TGCGCCAGCAGCCAGGGACAGGTCTATGGCTACACCTTC.

The CDR3 sequence is CAISESIFSPEHTGELFF. The CDR3 region has the DNA TGTGCCATCAGTGAGTCGATTTTTTCCCCAGAACACACCGGGGAGCTGTTTTTT. The chain has TRBV10-3 and TRBJ2-2; D gene ambiguous. The CDR3 is 18 amino acids. Germline V gives CDR1 ENHRY, CDR2 SYGVKD. The germline V and J ends were trimmed by 0 bases and 3 bases, with 17 bases remaining between them.

Only one count was recorded for this clone. The chain is built from TRBV5-1 and TRBJ2-5; 8 bases are shared with TRBD1. There are 17 residues in the CDR3. In germline, CDR1 is SGHRS, CDR2 YFSETQ. V lost 2 bases, J lost 0 bases, and 9 bases stayed unmatched. The CDR3 nucleotides read TGCGCCAGCAGCTTCCCCGGACAGGGCCTAAACCAAGAGACCCAGTACTTC. It encodes CASSFPGQGLNQETQYF. Combining the CDR3 with reference TRBV5-1 and TRBJ2-5 gives the whole variable domain KAGVTQTPRYLIKTRGQQVTLSCSPISGHRSVSWYQQTPGQGLQFLFEYFSETQRNKGNFPGRFSGRQFSNSRSEMNVSTLELGDSALYLCASSFPGQGLNQETQYFGPGTRLLVL.

The chain uses TRBV1 and TRBJ2-3; TRBD2 is the table's D call, not checked against the DNA. TRBV1 is a recognized pseudogene. This CDR3 has 16 amino acids. The CDR3 reads CTSRLRGTRETDTQYF. CDR3 bases: TGCACCAGCAGGTTAAGAGGGACTAGAGAAACAGATACGCAGTATTTT.

The gene calls are TRBV18 and TRBJ1-5, with 9 positions matching TRBD1. This CDR3 has 15 amino acids. Trimming took 1 base from V and 2 from J; bases not matched to a gene: 0. Germline V gene sequence: CDR1 KGHSH, CDR2 LQKENI. CDR3 DNA sequence: TGTGCCAGCTCACCACGACAGGGGGGCAATCAGCCCCAGCATTTT. It codes for CASSPRQGGNQPQHF.

V is TRBV6-1 and J is TRBJ1-6, with D maybe TRBD1 (6 bases). The CDR3 has 14 residues. Deletions cut 7 bases from V and 7 bases from J, with 14 bases between. Germline CDR1 is MNHNS and CDR2 is SASEGT. The CDR3 nucleotides read TGTGCCAGCAAAGCAGGGGCCTTAAATTCACCCCTCCACTTT. Translated: CASKAGALNSPLHF.

V and J are TRBV18 and TRBJ1-1; no clear D. Germline CDR1 is KGHSH and CDR2 is LQKENI. The V and J ends lost 4 bases and 4 bases respectively, with 7 bases between them. This CDR3 is 12 amino acids long. The CDR3 DNA sequence: TGTGCCAGCTCACTTTACGGCACTGAAGCTTTCTTT. Its translation: CASSLYGTEAFF.

This chain joins TRBV7-9 and TRBJ2-7; 8 positions agree with TRBD1. The germline V gene has CDR1 SEHNR and CDR2 FQNEAQ (reference sequence). The CDR3 spans 13 residues. J gave up 9 bases and V 1 base, and 5 bases lay outside the gene matches. CDR3 bases: TGTGCCAGCAGCTTAGGACAGGGGTATGGGCAGTACTTC. This encodes CASSLGQGYGQYF.